These 21 T cell receptor beta chains were sequenced from one sample in a study of cytomegalovirus exposure and HLA in healthy donors (dated by TCRdb to 2017 to 2019). The library was generated by the immunoSEQ multiplex PCR assay. The multiplex PCR relied on a mix of 60 forward primers for TCR Vbeta segments and 13 reverse primers for TCR Jbeta segments. The clones in this table, taken by TCRdb from immuneACCESS, are in-frame only. Not every clone is retained; where verified, under half of the shortfall comes from an unresolved V gene, and the cause of the rest is unknown. The sample table lists 110,000 to 150,000 clones, around 75% of them with a count of one. The top ten hold 1.2% of the sample. Input material: PBMCs. These receptors were obtained from a female donor in good health and CMV-seronegative.

This sequence joins TRBV5-8 and TRBJ1-1; D remains ambiguous. V was shortened by 0 bases and J by 4 bases, with 10 bases between the two germline ends. Germline loops: CDR1 SGHTS, CDR2 YDEGEE. This CDR3 has 14 residues. As DNA, the CDR3 is TGTGCCAGCAGCTTGGTGGAGGCCCTCACTGAAGCTTTCTTT. Protein product: CASSLVEALTEAFF.

The chain carries TRBV19 and TRBJ2-5, with TRBD2 matching over 10 bases. The length of the CDR3 is 15 residues. Germline CDR1 and CDR2: LNHDA and SQIVND (reference sequence). The V segment lost 1 base and the J segment 3 bases; nucleotides outside the gene matches: 2. The CDR3 loop is CASSIGLAGEETQYF. The CDR3 DNA reads TGTGCCAGTAGTATAGGCCTAGCGGGAGAAGAGACCCAGTACTTC.

The rearrangement joins TRBV4-1 to TRBJ2-3; 7 nucleotides match TRBD2. Germline loops: CDR1 MGHRA, CDR2 YSYEKL. The CDR3 extends over 14 amino acids. V gave up 3 bases and J gave up 5 bases; unmatched junction bases: 5. CDR3 residues: CASSHGLVVDTQYF. CDR3 bases: TGCGCCAGCAGCCACGGACTAGTGGTAGATACGCAGTATTTT.

This sequence joins TRBV28 and TRBJ2-7; 8 nucleotides align to TRBD2. The germline CDR1 and CDR2 sequences are MDHEN and SYDVKM. Trimming took 5 bases from V and 3 from J; bases not matched to a gene: 12. The CDR3 runs to 16 residues. Here the CDR3 reads CASSPHPGLADYEQYF. In nucleotides, the CDR3 is TGTGCCAGCAGTCCCCACCCTGGACTAGCAGACTACGAGCAGTACTTC.

V is TRBV6-4 and J is TRBJ2-1, with 8 bases fitting TRBD2. The V gene's germline CDR1 is MRHNA and CDR2 SNTAGT. V was pared by 2 bases and J by 3 bases, with 3 bases of the junction left unmatched. CDR3 length: 15 residues. CDR3 sequence (DNA): TGTGCCAGCAGTGACGGCGGGAGGAACTACAATGAGCAGTTCTTC. Translated: CASSDGGRNYNEQFF.

V gene TRBV5-4 combines with J gene TRBJ2-7, with 8 bases aligning to TRBD2. Germline V CDR1 and CDR2: SGHNT, YYREEE (reference sequence). The V gene end was trimmed by 5 bases and the J gene end by 7 bases; junction bases not matched to a gene: 11. The CDR3 is 14 residues long. The CDR3 DNA sequence: TGTGCCAGCAGTTCACCGGGACTAGTCAGGGAGCAGTACTTC. It specifies CASSSPGLVREQYF.

The gene calls are TRBV9 and TRBJ1-3, with TRBD1 identical over 7 bases. The junction had 4 bases not matched to a gene; V was cut back by 5 bases and J by 2 bases. This CDR3 contains 14 residues. Germline-derived CDR1 and CDR2 are SGDLS and YYNGEE. CDR3 sequence reads: CASSPTGPGNTIYF. In DNA, the CDR3 is TGTGCCAGCAGTCCGACAGGGCCTGGAAACACCATATATTTT.

Only a few counts were recorded for this clone. The rearrangement uses TRBV19 and TRBJ2-7, with D perhaps TRBD1 (5 bases). The CDR3 spans 13 residues. Trimming shortened V by 8 bases and J by 4 bases, and 15 bases separated the two germline ends. Per the germline V gene, CDR1 is LNHDA and CDR2 is SQIVND (reference sequence). The CDR3 nucleotides read TGTGCCAGTTCCCTGGGGCCTGCTTACGAGCAGTACTTC. Its protein is CASSLGPAYEQYF.

This clone was found once. The rearrangement joins TRBV5-1 to TRBJ2-1; tentative D call: TRBD1 (6 bases). V was clipped by 0 bases and J by 4 bases, with 8 bases between them. The CDR3 has 14 residues. Germline V gene lookup returns CDR1 SGHRS and CDR2 YFSETQ. The CDR3 is CASSLAQGYNEQFF. CDR3 in DNA: TGCGCCAGCAGCTTGGCTCAGGGGTACAATGAGCAGTTCTTC.

The rearrangement joins TRBV5-1 to TRBJ2-7; 7 nucleotides align to TRBD2. The CDR3 spans 13 residues. Per germline, CDR1 SGHRS and CDR2 YFSETQ. V dropped 6 bases and J dropped 2; count of bases not matched to a gene: 5. The CDR3 DNA follows: TGCGCCAGCAAACCTAGCGGCACCTACGAGCAGTACTTC. Amino acid sequence: CASKPSGTYEQYF.

This chain connects TRBV5-1 to TRBJ2-3; D is ambiguous. V was pared by 0 bases and J by 6 bases, with 5 bases between. CDR1 is SGHRS, CDR2 YFSETQ, per germline. The CDR3 sequence is 12 residues long. This CDR3 reads CASSLVVDTQYF. Written as DNA, the CDR3 is TGCGCCAGCAGCTTGGTCGTGGATACGCAGTATTTT.

The chain joins TRBV28 to TRBJ2-1; TRBD2 agrees at 7 bases. Germline trimming cut 3 bases from V and 6 bases from J; bases unmatched to any gene: 8. The CDR3 covers 15 residues. From germline, CDR1 is MDHEN and CDR2 SYDVKM. CDR3 nucleotides: TGTGCCAGCAGTTTGGGAGGGCTGGGTTCCAATGAGCAGTTCTTC. It translates to CASSLGGLGSNEQFF.

The chain uses TRBV15 and TRBJ1-5, with TRBD1 identical over 7 bases. V lost 1 base and J lost 6; bases outside the gene matches: 6. This CDR3 has 15 amino acids. The germline V gene has CDR1 LNHNV and CDR2 YYDKDF (reference sequence). The DNA for the CDR3 is TGTGCCACCAGCAGAGGACAGGGTGAGGGTCAGCCCCAGCATTTT. Translation gives CATSRGQGEGQPQHF.

This clone was seen just once. V usage is TRBV19 and J usage is TRBJ1-5, with a possible D match to TRBD1 (5 bases). Germline CDR1 and CDR2: LNHDA and SQIVND (reference sequence). V lost 3 bases and J lost 5, with 8 bases in between. CDR3 size: 13 residues. CDR3 coding DNA: TGTGCCAGTAGTATGGGGGGGGATCAGCCCCAGCATTTT. It encodes CASSMGGDQPQHF. The entire variable domain, with the rest obtained from reference TRBV19 and TRBJ1-5, is as follows: DGGITQSPKYLFRKEGQNVTLSCEQNLNHDAMYWYRQDPGQGLRLIYYSQIVNDFQKGDIAEGYSVSREKKESFPLTVTSAQKNPTAFYLCASSMGGDQPQHFGDGTRLSIL.

This clone has only a few counts. J is TRBJ2-1 and V is TRBV5-1, with D tentatively TRBD2 (6 bases). V shed 4 bases and J shed 3 bases, with 14 bases lying between them. CDR3 length: 15 amino acids. Germline CDR1 SGHRS, CDR2 YFSETQ. In nucleotides, the CDR3 is TGCGCCAGCAGCGCCGGGACTTCCAACTACAATGAGCAGTTCTTC. Its protein product is CASSAGTSNYNEQFF.

The V call is TRBV4-1, the J call TRBJ2-7; tentatively, D is TRBD1 (6 bases). The CDR3 spans 15 residues. Germline assignment: CDR1 MGHRA and CDR2 YSYEKL. The V gene lost 3 bases and the J gene lost 3 bases, with 15 bases spanning the gap. This CDR3 is CASSHWDNGYYEQYF. The CDR3 bases are TGCGCCAGCAGCCACTGGGACAATGGTTACTACGAGCAGTACTTC.

The J gene is TRBJ1-5, the V gene TRBV28; 9 positions agree with TRBD1. V was clipped by 4 bases and J by 3 bases; unmatched bases: 7. Germline V gives CDR1 MDHEN, CDR2 SYDVKM. The CDR3 contains 16 residues. CDR3 protein: CASSSYRGHINQPQHF. In nucleotides, the CDR3 is TGTGCCAGCAGTTCGTACAGGGGGCATATCAATCAGCCCCAGCATTTT. The whole variable domain, filled in from reference TRBV28 and TRBJ1-5, reads DVKVTQSSRYLVKRTGEKVFLECVQDMDHENMFWYRQDPGLGLRLIYFSYDVKMKEKGDIPEGYSVSREKKERFSLILESASTNQTSMYLCASSSYRGHINQPQHFGDGTRLSIL.

The chain recombines TRBV5-1 with TRBJ2-5, with 8 bases fitting TRBD1. The germline CDR1 and CDR2 sequences are SGHRS and YFSETQ. V lost 2 bases to trimming and J lost 5 bases; unmatched junction nucleotides: 2. The CDR3 runs to 13 residues. DNA for the CDR3: TGCGCCAGCAGCTTCAGGGGGCCGGAGACCCAGTACTTC. Translation: CASSFRGPETQYF.

This clone showed up just once. The chain carries TRBV27 and TRBJ2-7, with D maybe TRBD2 (5 bases). CDR1 is MNHEY, CDR2 SMNVEV, per germline (reference sequence). V gave up 8 bases and J gave up 2 bases, with 13 bases separating them. The CDR3 consists of 13 residues. CDR3 loop: CASSWGAPYEQYF. The CDR3 coding sequence is TGTGCCAGCTCATGGGGAGCCCCCTACGAGCAGTACTTC.

V is TRBV2 and J is TRBJ2-3, with TRBD2 as a possible D gene (5 bases). This CDR3 has 15 amino acids. V was cut by 1 base and J by 3 bases, with 11 bases left in between. Germline values: CDR1 SNHLY, CDR2 FYNNEI. CDR3 sequence: CASSEGAGGTDTQYF. In DNA form, the CDR3 reads TGTGCCAGCAGTGAAGGGGCAGGAGGAACAGATACGCAGTATTTT.

Here the CDR3 DNA reads TGTGCCAGCAGCTTGGAGCCTAATTACGAGCAGTACTTC. It translates to CASSLEPNYEQYF. V gene TRBV7-7 combines with J gene TRBJ2-7; D is uncertain. The CDR3 totals 13 residues. CDR1 is SSHAT and CDR2 is FNYEAQ in the germline V gene (reference sequence). The V end lost 3 bases, the J end lost 4 bases, and 10 bases lay between the germline ends.